These T cell receptor beta chains were read from a single sample in a study of STAT5B mutations in CD4+ large granular lymphocyte leukemia. Data came from immunoSEQ multiplex PCR; TCRdb stores just in-frame clones and leaves some out. The table lists fewer than 40,000 clones, more than 65% of them singletons. Specimen: CD4+ T cells from blood buffy coats. These receptor sequences come from a human donor in good health. Each CDR3 is given with its conserved first and last residue. Each record gives: J gene, D gene, clone size, V gene, CDR3 length, CDR3 DNA, CDR3 protein. D genes are given only for firm matches. Only some rows state a clone size, as once, few, many or a class for expanded clones.

TRBJ1-5,-,-,TRBV7-9,14,TGTGCCAGCAGCTTAATCGGTGCGTCGGAGCCCCAGCATTTT,CASSLIGASEPQHF
TRBJ2-1,TRBD2,-,TRBV28,15,TGTGCCAGCACCCCTAGCGGGAGGGCCATCGATGAGCAGTTCTTC,CASTPSGRAIDEQFF
TRBJ2-3,-,-,TRBV7-7,12,TGTGCCAGCAGCCCAGACACAGATACGCAGTATTTT,CASSPDTDTQYF
TRBJ2-1,-,-,TRBV30,12,TGTGCCTGGAGGAGGAAGAGGGATGAGCAGTTCTTC,CAWRRKRDEQFF
TRBJ1-2,-,few,TRBV2,14,TGTGCCAGCAGCCCGAAGACACATAACTATGGCTACACCTTC,CASSPKTHNYGYTF
TRBJ2-1,-,-,TRBV9,13,TGTGCCAGCAGCGGCGTCGGGCGCTATGAGCAGTTCTTC,CASSGVGRYEQFF
TRBJ2-7,-,-,TRBV15,15,TGTGCCACCAGCAGAGACAGAGCCTCTACCTACGAGCAGTACTTC,CATSRDRASTYEQYF
TRBJ2-3,-,-,TRBV2,15,TGTGCCAGCAGTGAAGTGGATCCGGGGACAGATACGCAGTATTTT,CASSEVDPGTDTQYF
TRBJ1-1,TRBD1,-,TRBV5-1,17,TGCGCCAGCACCCCGGAGGCACAGGGGGGAGGGAACACTGAAGCTTTCTTT,CASTPEAQGGGNTEAFF
TRBJ2-6,-,-,TRBV9,14,TGTGCCAGCAGGGGGGACTCTGGGGCCAACGTCCTGACTTTC,CASRGDSGANVLTF
TRBJ1-5,-,few,TRBV30,14,TGTGCCTGGAGTGCTTCGGGGGTCAATCAGCCCCAGCATTTT,CAWSASGVNQPQHF
TRBJ1-4,TRBD1,-,TRBV6-6,14,TGTGCCAGCAGTTACCGGGACAGACATGAAAAACTGTTTTTT,CASSYRDRHEKLFF
TRBJ2-7,-,-,TRBV7-2,15,TGTGCCAGCAGCTTAGTTCCCGTACAATCCTACGAGCAGTACTTC,CASSLVPVQSYEQYF
TRBJ2-5,TRBD2,-,TRBV5-4,17,TGTGCCAGCAGCCAATTGTATAGCGGGAGGGCCGCTGAGACCCAGTACTTC,CASSQLYSGRAAETQYF
TRBJ2-4,-,once,TRBV2,15,TGTGCCAGCAGTGGGGTGGGGGTAGCCAAAAACATTCAGTACTTC,CASSGVGVAKNIQYF
TRBJ1-1,-,-,TRBV11-3,14,TGTGCCAGCAGCTTAGGGGATGGGAACACTGAAGCTTTCTTT,CASSLGDGNTEAFF
TRBJ2-7,TRBD1,-,TRBV6-1,15,TGTGCCAGCAGCGAAGCAGGAGGCAGGGGGCACGAGCAGTACTTC,CASSEAGGRGHEQYF
TRBJ1-4,TRBD1,-,TRBV7-8,17,TGTGCCAGCAGCTTGCCCCGGAGGACAGGGGGCTTGGGAAAACTGTTTTTT,CASSLPRRTGGLGKLFF
TRBJ1-1,-,-,TRBV11-3,13,TGTGCCAGCAGCCTCCAGATGAACACTGAAGCTTTCTTT,CASSLQMNTEAFF